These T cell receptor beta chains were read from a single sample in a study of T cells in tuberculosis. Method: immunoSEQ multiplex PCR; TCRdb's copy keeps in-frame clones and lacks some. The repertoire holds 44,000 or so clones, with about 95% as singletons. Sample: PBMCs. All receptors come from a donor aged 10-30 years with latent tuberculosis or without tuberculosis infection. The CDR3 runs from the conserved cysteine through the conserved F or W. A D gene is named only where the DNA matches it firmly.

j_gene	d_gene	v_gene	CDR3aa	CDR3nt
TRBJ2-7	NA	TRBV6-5	CASSPGGDYEQYF	TGTGCCAGCAGCCCCGGGGGTGACTACGAGCAGTACTTC
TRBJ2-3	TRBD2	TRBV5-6	CASSSGGGVYTDTQYF	TGTGCCAGCAGTTCGGGCGGGGGGGTCTACACAGATACGCAGTATTTT
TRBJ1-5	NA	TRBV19	CASSIGAGYSNQPQHF	TGTGCCAGTAGTATAGGGGCAGGGTATAGCAATCAGCCCCAGCATTTT
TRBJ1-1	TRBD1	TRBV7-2	CASSPDRMNTEAFF	TGTGCCAGCAGCCCGGACAGGATGAACACTGAAGCTTTCTTT
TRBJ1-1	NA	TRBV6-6	CASSYSMRIPHTEAFF	TGTGCCAGCAGTTACTCGATGAGGATCCCACACACTGAAGCTTTCTTT
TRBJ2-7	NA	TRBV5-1	CASSLRGHLGYEQYF	TGCGCCAGCAGCTTGAGAGGACACTTAGGCTACGAGCAGTACTTC
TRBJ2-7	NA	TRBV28	CASNPPGQVYEQYF	TGTGCCAGCAACCCCCCGGGACAAGTCTACGAGCAGTACTTC
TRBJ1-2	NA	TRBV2	CASSDFTNYGYTF	TGTGCCAGCAGTGATTTCACTAACTATGGCTACACCTTC
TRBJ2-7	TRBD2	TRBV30	CAWSGGGKSYEQYF	TGTGCCTGGAGTGGCGGGGGGAAATCCTACGAGCAGTACTTC
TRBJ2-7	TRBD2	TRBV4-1	CASSQEDPSGRYEQYF	TGCGCCAGCAGCCAGGAGGATCCTAGCGGGAGGTACGAGCAGTACTTC
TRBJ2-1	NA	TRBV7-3	CASSLGGEQFF	TGTGCCAGCAGCTTAGGGGGGGAGCAGTTCTTC
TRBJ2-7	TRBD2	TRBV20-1	CSAGLAGEQYF	TGCAGTGCGGGACTAGCTGGGGAGCAGTACTTC
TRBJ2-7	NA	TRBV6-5	CASSLGPPRQTYEQYF	TGTGCCAGCAGTTTAGGCCCCCCGCGACAGACCTACGAGCAGTACTTC
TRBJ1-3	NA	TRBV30	CAWSLNRISGNTIYF	TGTGCCTGGAGTTTGAACAGGATCTCTGGAAACACCATATATTTT
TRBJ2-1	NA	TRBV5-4	CASSSSYEQFF	TGTGCCAGCAGTTCCAGTTATGAGCAGTTCTTC
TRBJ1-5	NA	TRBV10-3	CAISAAGQGDSNQPQHF	TGTGCCATCAGTGCGGCCGGCCAAGGGGATAGCAATCAGCCCCAGCATTTT